A selection of T cell receptor beta chains follows, all from one sample in a study of blood T cell repertoires in COVID-19. Repertoires were generated with immunoSEQ multiplex PCR, while TCRdb's copy carries only in-frame clones and drops some. The table lists about 220,000 clones, about 86% of them singletons. Material for sequencing was peripheral blood. Source of these receptors: a woman between 25 and 40 years old who had recovered from COVID-19. CDR3s include the opening cysteine and the closing phenylalanine or tryptophan. Each record gives: clone size, J gene, V gene, D gene, CDR3 protein, CDR3 DNA. The D gene is left open where the match is weak. Only some rows state a clone size, as once, few, many or a class for expanded clones.

clone_size: .; j_call: TRBJ2-1; v_call: TRBV11-3; d_call: .; cdr3_aa: CASSLGYTSTREQFF; cdr3_nt: TGTGCCAGCAGCTTAGGATATACTAGCACAAGGGAGCAGTTCTTC
clone_size: once; j_call: TRBJ2-2; v_call: TRBV19; d_call: .; cdr3_aa: CASRGSLFANTGELFF; cdr3_nt: TGTGCCAGTCGCGGAAGTCTCTTCGCGAACACCGGGGAGCTGTTTTTT
clone_size: .; j_call: TRBJ1-5; v_call: TRBV5-1; d_call: .; cdr3_aa: CASSLGPGGDSNQPQHF; cdr3_nt: TGCGCCAGCAGCTTGGGACCGGGCGGGGATAGCAATCAGCCCCAGCATTTT
clone_size: .; j_call: TRBJ2-1; v_call: TRBV27; d_call: TRBD2; cdr3_aa: CASSFNGLAGEQFF; cdr3_nt: TGTGCCAGCAGTTTCAACGGACTAGCGGGAGAGCAGTTCTTC
clone_size: .; j_call: TRBJ2-5; v_call: TRBV6-5; d_call: .; cdr3_aa: CASGAVETQYF; cdr3_nt: TGTGCCAGTGGAGCGGTAGAGACCCAGTACTTC
clone_size: few; j_call: TRBJ1-1; v_call: TRBV4-1; d_call: .; cdr3_aa: CASSQEFRAFF; cdr3_nt: TGCGCCAGCAGCCAAGAGTTCCGAGCTTTCTTT
clone_size: .; j_call: TRBJ2-3; v_call: TRBV6-1; d_call: TRBD1; cdr3_aa: CASSEWTGGTDTQYF; cdr3_nt: TGTGCCAGCAGTGAATGGACAGGAGGCACAGATACGCAGTATTTT
clone_size: .; j_call: TRBJ1-1; v_call: TRBV28; d_call: .; cdr3_aa: CVVLQFNTEAFF; cdr3_nt: TGTGTCGTCCTACAGTTCAACACTGAAGCTTTCTTT
clone_size: .; j_call: TRBJ2-7; v_call: TRBV10-1; d_call: .; cdr3_aa: CASSESPATGKKYF; cdr3_nt: TGCGCCAGCAGTGAGTCCCCAGCTACAGGGAAGAAGTACTTC
clone_size: .; j_call: TRBJ2-1; v_call: TRBV18; d_call: TRBD2; cdr3_aa: CASSPPGSGSALLNEQFF; cdr3_nt: TGTGCCAGCTCACCACCGGGTAGCGGGAGTGCACTATTGAATGAGCAGTTCTTC
clone_size: .; j_call: TRBJ1-1; v_call: TRBV18; d_call: .; cdr3_aa: CASSPPGRVNTEAFF; cdr3_nt: TGTGCCAGCTCACCACCGGGCAGGGTGAACACTGAAGCTTTCTTT
clone_size: .; j_call: TRBJ1-1; v_call: TRBV3-1/TRBV3-2; d_call: TRBD1; cdr3_aa: CASSQGTGGTEAFF; cdr3_nt: TGTGCCAGCAGCCAAGGGACAGGGGGCACTGAAGCTTTCTTT